This TCR beta chain was found in a study of T-cell reconstitution after alpha-beta-depleted transplantation in children. Unique molecular identifiers were incorporated into the prepared TCRbeta library. TCRdb independently ran MiXCR on the PCR reads; one entry per CDR3 protein. The sample lists hundreds of thousands of distinct CDR3 sequences, roughly 14% occurring once. This clonotype has just a few counts. CDR1 SGHDT and CDR2 YYEEEE come from the germline V gene. With 2 bases removed from V and 4 bases from J, the gap between germline ends came to 18 bases. CDR3 length: 16 amino acids. The sequence was collected from a girl aged 2 to 10 with congenital amegakaryocytic thrombocytopenia, due to receive a stem cell transplant. The chain uses TRBV5-6 and TRBJ1-1, with D possibly matching TRBD1 (6 bases). The material sequenced was PBMCs, taken before TCRalphabeta/CD19-depleted stem cell transplant. CDR3 in DNA: TGTGCCAGCAGCTTTAGGTTGGGCAGGGGCACCACTGAAGCTTTCTTT. Translated: CASSFRLGRGTTEAFF.